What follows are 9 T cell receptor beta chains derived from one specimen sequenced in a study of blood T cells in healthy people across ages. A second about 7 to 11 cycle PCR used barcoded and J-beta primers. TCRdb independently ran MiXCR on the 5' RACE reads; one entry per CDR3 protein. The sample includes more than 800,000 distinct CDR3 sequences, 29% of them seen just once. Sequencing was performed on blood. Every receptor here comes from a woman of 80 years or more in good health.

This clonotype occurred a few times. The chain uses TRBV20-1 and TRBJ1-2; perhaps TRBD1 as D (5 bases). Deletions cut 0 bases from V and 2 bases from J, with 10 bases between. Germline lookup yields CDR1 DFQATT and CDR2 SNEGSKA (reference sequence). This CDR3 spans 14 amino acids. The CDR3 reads CSARENRKNYGYTF. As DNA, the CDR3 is TGCAGTGCTAGAGAAAACAGGAAGAACTATGGCTACACCTTC.

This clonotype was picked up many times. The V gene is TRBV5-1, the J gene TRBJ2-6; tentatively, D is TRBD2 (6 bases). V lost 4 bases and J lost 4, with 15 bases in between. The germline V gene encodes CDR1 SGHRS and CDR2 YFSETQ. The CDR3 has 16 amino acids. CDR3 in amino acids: CASSPLLGGGANVLTF. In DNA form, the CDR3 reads TGCGCCAGCAGCCCCCTGTTGGGGGGAGGGGCCAACGTCCTGACTTTC.

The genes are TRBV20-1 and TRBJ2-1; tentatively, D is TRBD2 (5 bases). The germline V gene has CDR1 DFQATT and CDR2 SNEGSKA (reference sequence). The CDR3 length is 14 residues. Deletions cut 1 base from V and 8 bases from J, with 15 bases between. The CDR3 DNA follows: TGCAGTGCTAGAGGAAACGGAGGCCCTCATGAGCAGTTCTTC. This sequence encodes CSARGNGGPHEQFF.

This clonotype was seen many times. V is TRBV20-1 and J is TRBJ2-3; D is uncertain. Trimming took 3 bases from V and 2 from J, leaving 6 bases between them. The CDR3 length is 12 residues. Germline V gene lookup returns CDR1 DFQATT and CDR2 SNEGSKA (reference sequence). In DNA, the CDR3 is TGCAGTGCTAGTAGGGTCACAGATACGCAGTATTTT. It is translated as CSASRVTDTQYF.

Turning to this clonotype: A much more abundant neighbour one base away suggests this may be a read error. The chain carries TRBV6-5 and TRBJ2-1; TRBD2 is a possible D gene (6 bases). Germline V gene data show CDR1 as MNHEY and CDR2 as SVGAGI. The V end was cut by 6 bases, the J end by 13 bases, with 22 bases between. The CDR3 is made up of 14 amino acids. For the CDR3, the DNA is TGTGCCAGCAGAGCCCCCCAGGGAGGAGAGACCCAGTTCTTC. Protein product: CASRAPQGGETQFF.

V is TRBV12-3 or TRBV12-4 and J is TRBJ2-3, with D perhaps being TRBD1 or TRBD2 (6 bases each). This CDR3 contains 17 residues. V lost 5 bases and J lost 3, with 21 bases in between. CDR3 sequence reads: CASSRRGIGVRTDTQYF. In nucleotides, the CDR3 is TGTGCCAGCAGTCGGAGGGGGATCGGGGTGAGAACAGATACGCAGTATTTT.

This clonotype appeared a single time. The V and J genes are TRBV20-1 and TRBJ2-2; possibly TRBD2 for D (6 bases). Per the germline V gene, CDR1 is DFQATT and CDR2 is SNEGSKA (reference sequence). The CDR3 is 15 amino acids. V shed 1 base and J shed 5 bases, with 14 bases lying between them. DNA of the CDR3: TGCAGTGCTAGAGGTCCGCTCGGGGGTACCGGGGAGCTGTTTTTT. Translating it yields CSARGPLGGTGELFF.

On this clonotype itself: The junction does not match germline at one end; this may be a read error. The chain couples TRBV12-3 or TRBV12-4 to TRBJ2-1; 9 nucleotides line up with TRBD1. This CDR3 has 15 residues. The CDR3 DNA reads TGTGCCAGCAGTTATGACAGGGGGGGAGACAATAAGCAGTTCTTC. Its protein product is CASSYDRGGDNKQFF.

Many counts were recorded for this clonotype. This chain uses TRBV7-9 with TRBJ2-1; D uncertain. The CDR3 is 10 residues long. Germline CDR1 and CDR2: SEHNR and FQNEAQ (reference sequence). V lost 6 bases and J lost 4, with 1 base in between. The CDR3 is CASSYNEQFF. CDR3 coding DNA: TGTGCCAGCAGTTACAATGAGCAGTTCTTC.